One and the same sample provided the 18 T cell receptor beta chains below, sequenced in a study of cytomegalovirus exposure and HLA in healthy donors. PCR involved 60 Vbeta and 13 Jbeta primers. Some clones are missing from TCRdb's copy, which holds only in-frame ones; the method was immunoSEQ multiplex PCR. The sample contains more than 100,000 clones, just under 80% of which appear only once. Sequences were obtained from PBMCs. Receptors were obtained from a woman between 18 and 30 years old in good health and CMV-seronegative.

The chain uses TRBV11-3 and TRBJ1-1, with 7 positions matching TRBD1. The length of the CDR3 is 17 residues. V lost 5 bases and J lost 1; bases outside the gene matches: 13. Looked up from germline, CDR1 is SGHNT and CDR2 is YENEEA. The CDR3 DNA follows: TGTGCCAGCAGCCGCCTTCCGGGACAGACGACGAACACTGAAGCTTTCTTT. Translated: CASSRLPGQTTNTEAFF.

This clone came up once. The genes are TRBV5-6 and TRBJ2-5, with D perhaps TRBD1 (6 bases). The CDR3 is 15 amino acids. Germline loops: CDR1 SGHDT, CDR2 YYEEEE. V dropped 2 bases and J dropped 2 bases, with 13 bases sitting between them. The CDR3, as DNA: TGTGCCAGCAGCTTCAGGGGAAGAGAACAAGAGACCCAGTACTTC. It is translated as CASSFRGREQETQYF.

The chain links TRBV4-1 to TRBJ1-2; tentatively, D is TRBD1 (6 bases). This CDR3 contains 15 residues. V lost 4 bases and J lost 1, with 13 bases in between. The germline CDR1 and CDR2 sequences are MGHRA and YSYEKL. Here the CDR3 DNA reads TGCGCCAGCAGCCGAGAGTGGGGGCATAACTATGGCTACACCTTC. Its translation is CASSREWGHNYGYTF.

This rearrangement joins TRBV2 to TRBJ2-7, with a tentative D call TRBD1 (5 bases). Germline V gene lookup returns CDR1 SNHLY and CDR2 FYNNEI. V shed 10 bases and J shed 3 bases, with 13 bases lying between them. The CDR3 has 12 amino acids. Here the CDR3 reads CATNQGNYEQYF. In DNA form, the CDR3 reads TGTGCCACCAACCAGGGAAACTACGAGCAGTACTTC.

A remark on this clone: One junction end does not reproduce the germline sequence, and a read error may be involved. V usage is TRBV4-2 and J usage is TRBJ2-1; TRBD2 aligns across 9 bases. The germline CDR1 and CDR2 sequences are LGHNA and YNFKEQ. The CDR3 sequence is 19 residues long. Here the CDR3 reads CASIQDPQAGGLNYNEQFF. The CDR3 nucleotides read TGTGCCAGCATCCAAGATCCTCAAGCGGGAGGCTTAAATTACAATGAGCAGTTCTTC.

The chain uses TRBV19 and TRBJ1-3; D may be TRBD1 (5 bases). V was cut by 6 bases and J by 5 bases, with 14 bases left in between. CDR3 size: 14 residues. The germline V gene encodes CDR1 LNHDA and CDR2 SQIVND (reference sequence). CDR3 sequence reads: CASSLTEYRNTIYF. In DNA form, the CDR3 reads TGTGCCAGTAGCCTGACAGAATACCGAAACACCATATATTTT. Filled out from reference TRBV19 and TRBJ1-3, the complete variable domain reads DGGITQSPKYLFRKEGQNVTLSCEQNLNHDAMYWYRQDPGQGLRLIYYSQIVNDFQKGDIAEGYSVSREKKESFPLTVTSAQKNPTAFYLCASSLTEYRNTIYFGEGSWLTVV.

V gene TRBV7-8 combines with J gene TRBJ2-7; D is possibly TRBD1 (5 bases). CDR3 size: 13 residues. From germline, CDR1 is SGHVS and CDR2 FQNEAQ. Trimming cost V 4 bases and J 2 bases, with 9 bases left between them. As DNA, the CDR3 is TGTGCCAGCAGCTCCGGACATGCCTACGAGCAGTACTTC. Translation: CASSSGHAYEQYF.

The V and J genes are TRBV5-6 and TRBJ2-3, with D possibly TRBD2 on 5 matching bases. Germline CDR1 reads SGHDT; CDR2 reads YYEEEE. The CDR3 has 14 amino acids. Trimming removed 5 bases from V and 7 bases from J, with 17 bases in between. This CDR3 reads CASSHNNGVNTQYF. The CDR3 region has the DNA TGTGCCAGCAGTCACAATAACGGGGTAAATACGCAGTATTTT. The full variable domain, its missing parts supplied by reference TRBV5-6 and TRBJ2-3, is DAGVTQSPTHLIKTRGQQVTLRCSPKSGHDTVSWYQQALGQGPQFIFQYYEEEERQRGNFPDRFSGHQFPNYSSELNVNALLLGDSALYLCASSHNNGVNTQYFGPGTRLTVL.

V is TRBV6-1 and J is TRBJ1-4; 8 nucleotides line up with TRBD1. CDR3 length: 16 residues. V dropped 4 bases and J dropped 4; count of bases not matched to a gene: 8. CDR1 and CDR2 from the germline V gene are MNHNS and SASEGT. Written as DNA, the CDR3 is TGTGCCAGCAGTGTCCCGGGACAGGCCGGTAATGAAAAACTGTTTTTT. As protein: CASSVPGQAGNEKLFF.

The chain is built from TRBV6-4 and TRBJ2-2, with D possibly matching TRBD2 (5 bases). CDR1 and CDR2 from the germline V gene are MRHNA and SNTAGT. The CDR3 consists of 14 residues. V lost 6 bases to trimming and J lost 3 bases, with 11 bases between them. CDR3 sequence (DNA): TGTGCCAGCAGCCCGGACTCTTACACCGGGGAGCTGTTTTTT. Its protein product is CASSPDSYTGELFF.

The chain is built from TRBV5-4 and TRBJ2-3; D is possibly TRBD2 (5 bases). The CDR3 runs to 14 residues. The ends were cut back, 2 bases at V and 0 bases at J, with 7 bases in the middle. The V gene's germline CDR1 is SGHNT and CDR2 YYREEE (reference sequence). The CDR3 protein is CASSFEGSTDTQYF. CDR3 bases: TGTGCCAGCAGCTTCGAGGGTAGCACAGATACGCAGTATTTT.

J is TRBJ1-5 and V is TRBV2; TRBD1 aligns across 12 bases. The CDR3 covers 13 residues. Germline assignment: CDR1 SNHLY and CDR2 FYNNEI. Losses at the gene ends were 6 bases for V and 6 bases for J; bases not matched to a gene: 0. CDR3 sequence (DNA): TGTGCCAGCAGGGGACAGGGGGCTCAGCCCCAGCATTTT. Protein sequence: CASRGQGAQPQHF.

The chain links TRBV19 to TRBJ1-5; D remains unclear. This CDR3 has 12 amino acids. The germline V gene encodes CDR1 LNHDA and CDR2 SQIVND (reference sequence). V dropped 3 bases and J dropped 5 bases, with 5 bases sitting between them. The CDR3 protein is CASSISDQPQHF. DNA for the CDR3: TGTGCCAGTAGTATCTCAGATCAGCCCCAGCATTTT.

This chain uses TRBV6-1 with TRBJ1-2; tentative D call: TRBD1 (6 bases). Germline-derived CDR1 and CDR2 are MNHNS and SASEGT. V lost 11 bases to trimming and J lost 4 bases, with 11 bases between them. CDR3 length: 11 amino acids. CDR3 in amino acids: CAGGGAYGYTF. In nucleotides, the CDR3 is TGTGCCGGTGGGGGCGCCTATGGCTACACCTTC.

J is TRBJ2-1 and V is TRBV10-1, with D maybe TRBD2 (5 bases). Trimming cost V 0 bases and J 10 bases, with 10 bases left between them. The CDR3 consists of 13 residues. Germline assignment: CDR1 WNHNN and CDR2 SYGVQD (reference sequence). The CDR3 spells CASSESGSGEQFF. The DNA for the CDR3 is TGCGCCAGCAGTGAGTCGGGCAGCGGAGAGCAGTTCTTC.

There are a few counts of this clone. The chain is built from TRBV7-8 and TRBJ2-3, with TRBD2 matching 7 bases. CDR3 length: 15 residues. The trim removed 3 bases at V and 1 base at J, leaving 4 bases unmatched. CDR1 is SGHVS, CDR2 FQNEAQ, per germline. CDR3 nucleotide sequence: TGTGCCAGCAGCTTCTCGGGGAGGGGCACAGATACGCAGTATTTT. Protein product: CASSFSGRGTDTQYF.

The CDR3 spells CASSQDRSGLADNEQFF. As DNA, the CDR3 is TGTGCCAGCAGCCAAGATAGGAGCGGACTAGCGGACAATGAGCAGTTCTTC. The chain employs TRBV4-2 and TRBJ2-1, with 10 bases matching TRBD2. Germline-derived CDR1 and CDR2 are LGHNA and YNFKEQ. The length of the CDR3 is 17 residues. J gave up 5 bases and V 0 bases, and 7 bases lay outside the gene matches.

This clone showed up just once. The V and J genes are TRBV12-5 and TRBJ1-4; TRBD1 agrees at 8 bases. The CDR3 length is 16 residues. Germline V CDR1 and CDR2: LGHNT, FRNRAP. J lost 4 bases, V lost 5 bases, and 9 bases had no gene match. CDR3 DNA sequence: TGTGCTAGTGGTGGCCCCCAGGGGGCAGGTAATGAAAAACTGTTTTTT. Its protein is CASGGPQGAGNEKLFF.